This TCR beta chain was captured in a study of cytomegalovirus exposure and HLA in healthy donors. V was shortened by 1 base and J by 6 bases, with 15 bases between the two germline ends. Germline V gives CDR1 SGHTA, CDR2 FQGNSA. This CDR3 comprises 16 residues. Primers for the PCR totalled 60 Vbeta and 13 Jbeta. TCRdb's table, derived via immunoSEQ multiplex PCR, lists solely in-frame clones and lacks some. The sample consists of about 57,000 clones, 83% of them appearing once. Material: PBMCs. The rearrangement links TRBV7-2 to TRBJ2-2; D not resolved. The clonotype originates from a man aged 25 to 45 in good health and CMV-seronegative. The CDR3 DNA reads TGTGCCAGCAGCTTAGAGAGGAACCCGCTCGCCGGGGAGCTGTTTTTT. Its translation is CASSLERNPLAGELFF.